This is a list of T cell receptor beta chains from one sample in a study of cytomegalovirus exposure and HLA in healthy donors. TCRdb keeps only in-frame clones here, not all; method: immunoSEQ multiplex PCR. Among roughly 100,000 clones listed, around 77% were seen once. The sequencing input was PBMCs. These receptors were collected from a woman between 40 and 55 years old in good health and CMV-seropositive. The conserved cysteine and the conserved F or W are not part of the CDR3 here. Each record gives: V gene, D gene, J gene, CDR3 protein. A D gene is named only where the DNA matches it firmly.

V: TRBV5-1; D: NA; J: TRBJ2-7; CDR3: ASSVTVGYEQY
V: TRBV5-1; D: NA; J: TRBJ2-1; CDR3: ASSPGVPNNEQF
V: TRBV28; D: TRBD1; J: TRBJ1-1; CDR3: AIPGQGGTEAF
V: TRBV5-1; D: TRBD1; J: TRBJ2-3; CDR3: ASSLGGQGATDTQY
V: TRBV7-2; D: TRBD1; J: TRBJ1-5; CDR3: ASSSQGAGGNQPQH
V: TRBV15; D: NA; J: TRBJ2-7; CDR3: ATSRDRPSYEQY
V: TRBV6-5; D: NA; J: NA; CDR3: ASSWGLPYTYEQY
V: TRBV4-3; D: TRBD1; J: TRBJ2-7; CDR3: ASSHRQGSALGEQY
V: TRBV6-1; D: NA; J: TRBJ2-3; CDR3: ASSEWFEGPTDTQY
V: TRBV4-3; D: NA; J: TRBJ1-1; CDR3: ASSQDHRQANTEAF
V: TRBV10-3; D: NA; J: TRBJ1-2; CDR3: AISESPGTYGYT
V: TRBV10-3; D: TRBD2; J: TRBJ2-2; CDR3: AISPTSGTSGELF
V: TRBV29-1; D: NA; J: TRBJ2-5; CDR3: SVAGLETQY
V: TRBV5-4; D: NA; J: TRBJ2-3; CDR3: ASSSSTDTQY
V: TRBV5-1; D: NA; J: TRBJ2-7; CDR3: ASTESTGLYEQY
V: TRBV5-6; D: NA; J: TRBJ1-2; CDR3: ASSESSPGYYGYT
V: TRBV6-6; D: TRBD2; J: TRBJ2-7; CDR3: ASRNQAGGDYEQY
V: TRBV5-1; D: NA; J: TRBJ2-7; CDR3: ASIDREMGEQY
V: TRBV7-9; D: TRBD2; J: TRBJ2-3; CDR3: SSSGRRLASDTQY
V: TRBV7-2; D: NA; J: TRBJ1-6; CDR3: ASSLLGGAGSPLH
V: TRBV28; D: TRBD1; J: TRBJ2-5; CDR3: ASSPLTGQETQY
V: TRBV7-9; D: NA; J: TRBJ2-3; CDR3: ASSGGRGASTDTQY
V: TRBV5-1; D: NA; J: TRBJ2-3; CDR3: ASSLEGGTDTQY
V: TRBV19; D: TRBD1; J: TRBJ1-1; CDR3: ASSTRTGAEAF
V: TRBV9; D: NA; J: TRBJ1-1; CDR3: ASSVQGQNTEAF